Listed here is a single T cell receptor beta chain. The sample belongs to a study of cytotoxic CD8 clonotypes in ibrutinib-treated CLL. Across the whole study: It was after a median 12 months of treatment, range 6 to 36, that response samples were taken. Samples had a mean of nearly 260,000 productive templates and roughly 99,000 productive rearrangements.

Looked up from germline, CDR1 is SGHNT and CDR2 is YYREEE (reference sequence). The CDR3 contains 14 residues. Trimming cost V 4 bases and J 6 bases; bases outside gene matches: 8. Depths of 1 in 200,000 to 1 in 1 million T cells were the sequencing target. Repertoires were generated with immunoSEQ multiplex PCR, while TCRdb's copy carries only in-frame clones and drops some. The top ten hold roughly 48% of the sample, which has roughly 30,000 clones, about 76% seen once. Here the sequenced sample was PBMCs, taken after 36 months of ibrutinib treatment. The TCR originated in a human donor with chronic lymphocytic leukemia. J is TRBJ2-3 and V is TRBV5-4; 7 positions match TRBD2. This CDR3 is CASSTTEGGDTQYF. As DNA, the CDR3 is TGTGCCAGCAGCACCACCGAGGGAGGGGATACGCAGTATTTT.